By share, the clone carrying this T cell receptor (beta chain) ranks as medium-sized. The sample comes from a study of HIV-infected patients and healthy controls. cDNA was made from approximately 0.55 ug RNA using alpha and beta constant primers. Separate chain-specific third strand synthesis with multiplexing indices produced the alpha and beta libraries. All rearrangements within a chain used one primer pair; cDNA molecules carried barcodes. After a brief PCR adding P5, P7 and a second index, approximately 21 amplification cycles followed. TCRdb independently ran MiXCR on the 5' RACE reads; one entry per CDR3 protein. The sample carries roughly 10,000 distinct CDR3 sequences, over 7% recorded once. The CDR3 is 15 amino acids. Germline V gives CDR1 SGHRS, CDR2 YFSETQ. The germline V and J ends were trimmed by 0 bases and 2 bases, with 11 bases remaining between them. The repertoire came from unfractionated whole blood and reflected all unsorted peripheral T cells.

The material sequenced was blood. This sequence was found in an adult in good health. The chain couples TRBV5-1 to TRBJ2-5; the D gene is possibly TRBD1 (5 bases). CDR3 loop: CASSLGARQQETQYF. In DNA, the CDR3 is TGCGCCAGCAGCTTGGGGGCAAGACAGCAAGAGACCCAGTACTTC.